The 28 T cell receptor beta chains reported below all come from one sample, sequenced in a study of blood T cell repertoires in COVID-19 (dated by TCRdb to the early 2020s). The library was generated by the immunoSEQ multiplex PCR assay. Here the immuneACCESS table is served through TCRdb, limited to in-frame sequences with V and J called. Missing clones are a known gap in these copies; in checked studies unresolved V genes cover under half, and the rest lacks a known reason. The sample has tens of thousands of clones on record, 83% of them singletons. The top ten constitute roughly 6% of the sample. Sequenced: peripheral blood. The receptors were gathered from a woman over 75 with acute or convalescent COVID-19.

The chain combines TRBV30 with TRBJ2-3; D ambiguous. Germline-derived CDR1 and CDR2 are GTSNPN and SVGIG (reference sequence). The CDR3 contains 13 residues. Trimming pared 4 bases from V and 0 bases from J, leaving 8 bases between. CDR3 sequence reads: CAWKGRSTDTQYF. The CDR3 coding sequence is TGTGCCTGGAAAGGCAGGAGCACAGATACGCAGTATTTT.

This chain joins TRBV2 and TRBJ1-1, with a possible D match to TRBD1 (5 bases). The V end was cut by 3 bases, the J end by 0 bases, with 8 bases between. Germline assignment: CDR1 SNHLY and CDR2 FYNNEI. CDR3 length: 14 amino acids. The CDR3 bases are TGTGCCAGCAGTGACAGGGTTATGAACACTGAAGCTTTCTTT. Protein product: CASSDRVMNTEAFF.

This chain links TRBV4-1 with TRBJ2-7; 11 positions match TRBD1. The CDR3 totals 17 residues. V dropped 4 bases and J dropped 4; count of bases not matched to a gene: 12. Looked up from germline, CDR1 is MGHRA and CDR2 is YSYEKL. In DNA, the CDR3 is TGCGCCAGCAGCCGCCTCGTCCCGGGACAGGGGGAATACGAGCAGTACTTC. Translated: CASSRLVPGQGEYEQYF.

Here the CDR3 reads CASSSGGGFSEAFF. The CDR3 coding sequence is TGTGCCAGCAGCTCAGGGGGCGGATTCTCTGAAGCTTTCTTT. This chain uses TRBV6-5 with TRBJ1-1, with 8 bases identical to TRBD1. The V gene's germline CDR1 is MNHEY and CDR2 SVGAGI. The CDR3 sequence is 14 residues long. V was clipped by 6 bases and J by 6 bases; unmatched bases: 9.

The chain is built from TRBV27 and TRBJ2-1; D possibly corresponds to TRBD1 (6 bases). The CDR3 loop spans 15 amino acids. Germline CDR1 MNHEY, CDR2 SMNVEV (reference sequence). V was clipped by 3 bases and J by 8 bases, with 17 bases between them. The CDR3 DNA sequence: TGTGCCAGCAGTTTTCAACAGGGTTCTCACGATGAGCAGTTCTTC. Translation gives CASSFQQGSHDEQFF.

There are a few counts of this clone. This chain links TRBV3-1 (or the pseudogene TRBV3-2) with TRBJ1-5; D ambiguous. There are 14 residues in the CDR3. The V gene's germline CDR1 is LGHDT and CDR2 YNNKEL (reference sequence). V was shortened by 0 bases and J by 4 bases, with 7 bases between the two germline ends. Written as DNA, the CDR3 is TGTGCCAGCAGCCAAGACGGAGGAAATCAGCCCCAGCATTTT. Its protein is CASSQDGGNQPQHF.

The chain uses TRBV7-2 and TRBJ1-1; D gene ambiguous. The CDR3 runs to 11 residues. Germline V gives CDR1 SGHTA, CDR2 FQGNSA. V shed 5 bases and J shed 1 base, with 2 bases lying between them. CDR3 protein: CASSQNTEAFF. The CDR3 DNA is TGTGCCAGCAGCCAGAACACTGAAGCTTTCTTT. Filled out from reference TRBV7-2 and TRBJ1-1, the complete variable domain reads GAGVSQSPSNKVTEKGKDVELRCDPISGHTALYWYRQSLGQGLEFLIYFQGNSAPDKSGLPSDRFSAERTGGSVSTLTIQRTQQEDSAVYLCASSQNTEAFFGQGTRLTVV.

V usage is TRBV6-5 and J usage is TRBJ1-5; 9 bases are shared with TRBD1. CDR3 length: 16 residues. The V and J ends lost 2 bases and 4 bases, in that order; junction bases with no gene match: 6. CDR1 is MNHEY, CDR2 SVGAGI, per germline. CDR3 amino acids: CASSYDGTGRNQPQHF. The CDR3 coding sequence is TGTGCCAGCAGTTACGACGGGACAGGGCGGAATCAGCCCCAGCATTTT.

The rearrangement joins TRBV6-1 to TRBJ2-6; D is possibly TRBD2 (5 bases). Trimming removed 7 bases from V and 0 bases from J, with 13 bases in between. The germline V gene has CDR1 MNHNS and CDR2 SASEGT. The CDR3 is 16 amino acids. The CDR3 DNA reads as TGTGCCAGCACTGAGAGAGGGATCTCTGGGGCCAACGTCCTGACTTTC. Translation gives CASTERGISGANVLTF.

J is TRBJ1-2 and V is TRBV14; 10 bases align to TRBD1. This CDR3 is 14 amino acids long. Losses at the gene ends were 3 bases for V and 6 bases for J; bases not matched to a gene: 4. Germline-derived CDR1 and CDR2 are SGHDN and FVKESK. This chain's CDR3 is CASSQGQGSHGYTF. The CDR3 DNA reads TGTGCCAGCAGCCAGGGACAGGGGAGTCATGGCTACACCTTC.

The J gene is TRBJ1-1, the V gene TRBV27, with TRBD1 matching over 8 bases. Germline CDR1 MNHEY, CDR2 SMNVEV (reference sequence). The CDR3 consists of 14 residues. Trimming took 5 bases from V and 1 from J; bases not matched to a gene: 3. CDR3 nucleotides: TGTGCCAGCAGTCCGGACAGGGCGAACACTGAAGCTTTCTTT. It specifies CASSPDRANTEAFF.

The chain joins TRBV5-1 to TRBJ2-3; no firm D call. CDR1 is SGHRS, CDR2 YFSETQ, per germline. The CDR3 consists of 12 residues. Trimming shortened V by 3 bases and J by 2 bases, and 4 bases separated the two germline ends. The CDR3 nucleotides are TGCGCCAGCAGCTCTAACACAGATACGCAGTATTTT. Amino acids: CASSSNTDTQYF.

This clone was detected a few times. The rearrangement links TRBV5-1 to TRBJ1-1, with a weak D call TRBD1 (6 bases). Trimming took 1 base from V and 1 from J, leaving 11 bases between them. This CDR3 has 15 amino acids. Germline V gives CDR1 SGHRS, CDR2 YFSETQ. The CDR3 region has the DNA TGCGCCAGCAGCTTGTATGCAGGGGCGAACACTGAAGCTTTCTTT. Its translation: CASSLYAGANTEAFF.

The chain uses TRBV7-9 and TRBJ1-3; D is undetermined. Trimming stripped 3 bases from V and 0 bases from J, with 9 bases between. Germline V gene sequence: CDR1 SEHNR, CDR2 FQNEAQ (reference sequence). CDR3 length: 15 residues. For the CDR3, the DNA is TGTGCCAGCAGCTTCTCACAGTTCTCTGGAAACACCATATATTTT. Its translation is CASSFSQFSGNTIYF.

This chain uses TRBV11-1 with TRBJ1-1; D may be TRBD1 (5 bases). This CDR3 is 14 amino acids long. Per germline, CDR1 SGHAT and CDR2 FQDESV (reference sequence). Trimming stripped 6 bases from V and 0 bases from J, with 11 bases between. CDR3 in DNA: TGTGCCAGCAGTTCCAGGGAGGTGAACACTGAAGCTTTCTTT. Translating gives CASSSREVNTEAFF. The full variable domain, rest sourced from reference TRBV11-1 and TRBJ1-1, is EAEVAQSPRYKITEKSQAVAFWCDPISGHATLYWYRQILGQGPELLVQFQDESVVDDSQLPKDRFSAERLKGVDSTLKIQPAELGDSAMYLCASSSREVNTEAFFGQGTRLTVV.

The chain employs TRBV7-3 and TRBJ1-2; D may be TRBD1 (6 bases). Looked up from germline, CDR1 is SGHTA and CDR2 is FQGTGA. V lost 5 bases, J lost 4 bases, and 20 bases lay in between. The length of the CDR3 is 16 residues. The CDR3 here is CASSPNARDILYGYTF. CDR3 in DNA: TGTGCCAGCAGCCCGAACGCCCGGGACATTCTCTATGGCTACACCTTC.

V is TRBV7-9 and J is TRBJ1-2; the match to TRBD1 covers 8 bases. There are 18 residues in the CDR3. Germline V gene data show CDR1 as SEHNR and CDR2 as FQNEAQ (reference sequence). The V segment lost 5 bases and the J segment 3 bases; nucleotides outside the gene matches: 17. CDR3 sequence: CASSVRDRILSGDYGYTF. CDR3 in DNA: TGTGCCAGCAGCGTACGGGACAGGATCTTATCGGGCGACTATGGCTACACCTTC. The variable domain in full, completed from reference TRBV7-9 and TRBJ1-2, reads DTGVSQNPRHKITKRGQNVTFRCDPISEHNRLYWYRQTLGQGPEFLTYFQNEAQLEKSRLLSDRFSAERPKGSFSTLEIQRTEQGDSAMYLCASSVRDRILSGDYGYTFGSGTRLTVV.

This chain's CDR3 is CATMDRGVNQPQHF. For the CDR3, the DNA is TGTGCCACCATGGACAGGGGAGTTAATCAGCCCCAGCATTTT. The V gene is TRBV19, the J gene TRBJ1-5; 9 bases are a match to TRBD1. Trimming at V came to 10 bases and at J to 4 bases, leaving 8 bases not matched to a gene. The CDR3 is 14 amino acids. Germline V gene lookup returns CDR1 LNHDA and CDR2 SQIVND (reference sequence).

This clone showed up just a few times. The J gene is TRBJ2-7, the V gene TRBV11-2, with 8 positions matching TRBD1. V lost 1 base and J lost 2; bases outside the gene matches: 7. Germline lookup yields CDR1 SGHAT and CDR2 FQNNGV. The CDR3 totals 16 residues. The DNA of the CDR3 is TGTGCCAGCAGCTTAGGCCCCCGGACAGGGCCCTACGAGCAGTACTTC. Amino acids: CASSLGPRTGPYEQYF.

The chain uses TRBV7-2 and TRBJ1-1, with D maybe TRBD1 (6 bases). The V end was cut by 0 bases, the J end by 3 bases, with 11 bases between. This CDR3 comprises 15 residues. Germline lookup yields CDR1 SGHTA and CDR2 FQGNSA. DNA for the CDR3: TGTGCCAGCAGCTTAGCGTCCAGGGGCTACACTGAAGCTTTCTTT. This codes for CASSLASRGYTEAFF. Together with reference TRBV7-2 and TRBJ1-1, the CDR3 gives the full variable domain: GAGVSQSPSNKVTEKGKDVELRCDPISGHTALYWYRQSLGQGLEFLIYFQGNSAPDKSGLPSDRFSAERTGGSVSTLTIQRTQQEDSAVYLCASSLASRGYTEAFFGQGTRLTVV.

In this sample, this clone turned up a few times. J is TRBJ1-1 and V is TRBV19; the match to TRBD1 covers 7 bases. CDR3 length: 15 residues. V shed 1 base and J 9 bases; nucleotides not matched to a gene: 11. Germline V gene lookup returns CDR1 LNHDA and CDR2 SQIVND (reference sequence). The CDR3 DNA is TGTGCCAGTAGTATAGCCGGGACAGCCTTTGGTAAAGCTTTCTTT. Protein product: CASSIAGTAFGKAFF.

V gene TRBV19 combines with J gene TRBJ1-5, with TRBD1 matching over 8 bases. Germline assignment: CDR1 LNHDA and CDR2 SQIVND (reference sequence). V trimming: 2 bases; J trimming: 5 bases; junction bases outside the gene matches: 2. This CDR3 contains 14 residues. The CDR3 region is CASSIKTGDQPQHF. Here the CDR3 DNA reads TGTGCCAGTAGTATAAAGACAGGGGATCAGCCCCAGCATTTT.

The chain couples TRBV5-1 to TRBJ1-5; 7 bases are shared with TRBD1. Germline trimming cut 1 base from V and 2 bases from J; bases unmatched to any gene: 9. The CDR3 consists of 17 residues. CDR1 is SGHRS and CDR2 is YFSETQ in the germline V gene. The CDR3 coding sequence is TGCGCCAGCAGCTTGTTGCCGAACGGACAGGGCAATCAGCCCCAGCATTTT. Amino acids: CASSLLPNGQGNQPQHF. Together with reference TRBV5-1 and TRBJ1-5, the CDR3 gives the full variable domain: KAGVTQTPRYLIKTRGQQVTLSCSPISGHRSVSWYQQTPGQGLQFLFEYFSETQRNKGNFPGRFSGRQFSNSRSEMNVSTLELGDSALYLCASSLLPNGQGNQPQHFGDGTRLSIL.

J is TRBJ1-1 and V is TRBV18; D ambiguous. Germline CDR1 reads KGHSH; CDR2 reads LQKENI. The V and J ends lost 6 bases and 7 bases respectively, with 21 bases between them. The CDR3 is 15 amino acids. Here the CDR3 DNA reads TGTGCCAGCTCTCGGGTCAGCGAAGGTCGAAGTGAAGCTTTCTTT. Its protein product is CASSRVSEGRSEAFF.

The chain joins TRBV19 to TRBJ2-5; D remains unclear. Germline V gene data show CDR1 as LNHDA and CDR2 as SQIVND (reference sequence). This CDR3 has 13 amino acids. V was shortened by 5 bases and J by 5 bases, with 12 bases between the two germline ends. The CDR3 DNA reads TGTGCCAGTAGTCCAACGAACGCGGAGACCCAGTACTTC. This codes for CASSPTNAETQYF.

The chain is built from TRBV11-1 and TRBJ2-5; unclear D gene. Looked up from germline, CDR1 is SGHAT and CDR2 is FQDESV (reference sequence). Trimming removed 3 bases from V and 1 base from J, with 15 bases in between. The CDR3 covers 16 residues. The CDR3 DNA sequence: TGTGCCAGCAGCTTGGGCTTCTCAGCCATCCAAGAGACCCAGTACTTC. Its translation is CASSLGFSAIQETQYF.

The CDR3 here is CASSPQMATGGFEKLFF. The CDR3 DNA sequence: TGTGCCAGCAGCCCCCAGATGGCGACAGGGGGCTTTGAAAAACTGTTTTTT. The chain carries TRBV4-2 and TRBJ1-4; 10 bases map to TRBD1. V lost 4 bases to trimming and J lost 7 bases; unmatched junction nucleotides: 12. From germline, CDR1 is LGHNA and CDR2 YNFKEQ. The CDR3 is made up of 17 amino acids.

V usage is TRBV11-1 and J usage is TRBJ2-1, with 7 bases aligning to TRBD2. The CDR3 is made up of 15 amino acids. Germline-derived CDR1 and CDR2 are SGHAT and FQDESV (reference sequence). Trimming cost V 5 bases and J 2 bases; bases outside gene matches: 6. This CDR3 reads CASSPGLDTYNEQFF. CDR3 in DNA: TGTGCCAGCAGCCCCGGACTAGACACCTACAATGAGCAGTTCTTC.